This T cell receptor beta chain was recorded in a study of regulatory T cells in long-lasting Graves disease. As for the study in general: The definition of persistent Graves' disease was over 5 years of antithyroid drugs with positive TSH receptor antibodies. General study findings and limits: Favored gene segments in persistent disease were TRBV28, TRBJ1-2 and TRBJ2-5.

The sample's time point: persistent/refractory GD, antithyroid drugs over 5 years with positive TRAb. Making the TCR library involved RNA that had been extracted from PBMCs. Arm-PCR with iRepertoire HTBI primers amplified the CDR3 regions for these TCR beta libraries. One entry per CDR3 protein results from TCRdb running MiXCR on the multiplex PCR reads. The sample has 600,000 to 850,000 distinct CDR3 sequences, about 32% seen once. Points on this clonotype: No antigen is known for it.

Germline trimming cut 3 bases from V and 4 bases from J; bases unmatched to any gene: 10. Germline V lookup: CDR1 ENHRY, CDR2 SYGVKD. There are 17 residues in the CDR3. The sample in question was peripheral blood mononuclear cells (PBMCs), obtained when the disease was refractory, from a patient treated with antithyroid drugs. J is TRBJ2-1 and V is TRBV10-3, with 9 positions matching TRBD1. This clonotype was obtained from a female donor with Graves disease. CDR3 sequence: CAISDRTGENPYNEQFF. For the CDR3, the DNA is TGTGCCATCAGTGATCGGACAGGGGAAAATCCTTACAATGAGCAGTTCTTC.